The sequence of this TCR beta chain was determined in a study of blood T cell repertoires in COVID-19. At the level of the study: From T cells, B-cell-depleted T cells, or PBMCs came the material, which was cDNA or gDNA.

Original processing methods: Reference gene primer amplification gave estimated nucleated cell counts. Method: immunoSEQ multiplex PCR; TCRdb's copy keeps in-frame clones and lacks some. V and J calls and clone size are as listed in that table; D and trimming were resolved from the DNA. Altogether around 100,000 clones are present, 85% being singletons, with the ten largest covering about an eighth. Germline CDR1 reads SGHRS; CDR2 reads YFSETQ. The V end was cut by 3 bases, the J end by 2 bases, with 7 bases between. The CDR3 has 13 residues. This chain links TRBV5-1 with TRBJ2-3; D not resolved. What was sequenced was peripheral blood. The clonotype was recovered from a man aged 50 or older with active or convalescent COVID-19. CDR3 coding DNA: TGCGCCAGCAGCTCCCGTTACACAGATACGCAGTATTTT. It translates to CASSSRYTDTQYF.